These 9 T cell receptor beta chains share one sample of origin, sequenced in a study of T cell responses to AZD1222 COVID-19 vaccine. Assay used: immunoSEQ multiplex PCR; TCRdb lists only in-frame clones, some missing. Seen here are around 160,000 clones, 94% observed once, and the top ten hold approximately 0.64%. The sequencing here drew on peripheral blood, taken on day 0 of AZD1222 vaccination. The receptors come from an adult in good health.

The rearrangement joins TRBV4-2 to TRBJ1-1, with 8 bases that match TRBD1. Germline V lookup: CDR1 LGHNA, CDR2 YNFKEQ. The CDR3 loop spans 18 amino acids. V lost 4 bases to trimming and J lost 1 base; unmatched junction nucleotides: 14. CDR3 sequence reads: CASSPLGAGGGENTEAFF. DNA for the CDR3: TGTGCCAGCAGCCCCTTGGGGGCAGGGGGCGGTGAGAACACTGAAGCTTTCTTT.

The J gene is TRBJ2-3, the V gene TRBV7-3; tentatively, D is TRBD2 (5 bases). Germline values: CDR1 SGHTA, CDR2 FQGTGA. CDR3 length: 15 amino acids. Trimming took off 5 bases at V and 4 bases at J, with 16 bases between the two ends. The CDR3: CASSRLPAASDTQYF. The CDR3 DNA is TGTGCCAGCAGCCGCCTCCCAGCGGCCTCAGATACGCAGTATTTT. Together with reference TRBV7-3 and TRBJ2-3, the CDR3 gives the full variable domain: GAGVSQTPSNKVTEKGKYVELRCDPISGHTALYWYRQSLGQGPEFLIYFQGTGAADDSGLPNDRFFAVRPEGSVSTLKIQRTERGDSAVYLCASSRLPAASDTQYFGPGTRLTVL.

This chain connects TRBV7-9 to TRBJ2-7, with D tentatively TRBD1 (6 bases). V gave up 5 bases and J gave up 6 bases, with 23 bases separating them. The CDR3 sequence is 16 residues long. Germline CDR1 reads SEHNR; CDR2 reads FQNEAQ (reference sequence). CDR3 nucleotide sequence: TGTGCCAGCAGCCTAACGAGGGAATGGGGGCGGCGCGAGCAGTACTTC. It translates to CASSLTREWGRREQYF.

For the CDR3, the DNA is TGTGCCAGCAGTTTAGAGGGTAACTATGGCTACACCTTC. As protein: CASSLEGNYGYTF. This chain uses TRBV28 with TRBJ1-2; D remains ambiguous. This CDR3 is 13 amino acids long. With 2 bases removed from V and 1 base from J, the gap between germline ends came to 5 bases. Germline CDR1 and CDR2: MDHEN and SYDVKM.

CDR3 residues: CASSTLGGGGNTEAFF. In nucleotides, the CDR3 is TGTGCCAGCAGCACGTTAGGGGGCGGCGGGAACACTGAAGCTTTCTTT. V gene TRBV5-5 combines with J gene TRBJ1-1, with 7 bases that match TRBD1. Per germline, CDR1 SGHKS and CDR2 YYEKEE (reference sequence). V trimming: 4 bases; J trimming: 1 base; junction bases outside the gene matches: 10. The CDR3 extends over 16 amino acids.

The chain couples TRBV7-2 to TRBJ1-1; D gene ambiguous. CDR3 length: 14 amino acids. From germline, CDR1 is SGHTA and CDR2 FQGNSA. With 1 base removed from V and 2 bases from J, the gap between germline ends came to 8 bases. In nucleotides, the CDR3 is TGTGCCAGCAGCTTAGGTAACCTTAACACTGAAGCTTTCTTT. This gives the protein CASSLGNLNTEAFF.

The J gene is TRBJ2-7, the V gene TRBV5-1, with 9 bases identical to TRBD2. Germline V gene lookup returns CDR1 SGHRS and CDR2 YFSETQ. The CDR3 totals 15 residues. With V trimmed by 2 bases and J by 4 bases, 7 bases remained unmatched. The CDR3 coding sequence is TGCGCCAGCAGCTTCAGTAGCGGGAGCCAGTACGAGCAGTACTTC. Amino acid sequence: CASSFSSGSQYEQYF.

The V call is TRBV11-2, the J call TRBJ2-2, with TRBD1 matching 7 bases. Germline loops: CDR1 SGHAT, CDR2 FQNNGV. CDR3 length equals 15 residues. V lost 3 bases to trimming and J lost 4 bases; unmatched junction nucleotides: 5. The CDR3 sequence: CASSFYRGSTGELFF. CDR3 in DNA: TGTGCCAGCAGCTTTTACAGGGGAAGCACCGGGGAGCTGTTTTTT.

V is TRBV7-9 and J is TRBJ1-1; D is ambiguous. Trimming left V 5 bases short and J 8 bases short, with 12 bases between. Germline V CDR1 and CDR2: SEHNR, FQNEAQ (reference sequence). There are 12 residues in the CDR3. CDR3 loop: CASSARTPEAFF. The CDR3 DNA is TGTGCCAGCAGCGCACGGACGCCAGAAGCTTTCTTT.